In its sample, the clone carrying this TCR beta chain was seen many times. V was pared by 0 bases and J by 6 bases, with 15 bases between. Germline CDR1 reads SQVTM; CDR2 reads ANQGSEA. CDR3 size: 15 residues. Preparation of the TCRbeta library was carried out with unique molecular identifiers. TCRdb reprocessed the PCR reads via MiXCR and lists one record per CDR3 protein. The repertoire holds over 550,000 distinct CDR3 sequences, with roughly a tenth as singletons. The sample comes from a study of T-cell reconstitution after alpha-beta-depleted transplantation in children. Sample: PBMCs from the stem cell graft donor, taken from the stem cell graft. This chain uses TRBV29-1 with TRBJ2-1; D possibly corresponds to TRBD1 (6 bases). The sequence came from a human donor who donated a stem cell graft to a child with acute myeloid leukemia. CDR3 protein: CSVEDRLGALNEQFF. The DNA of the CDR3 is TGCAGCGTTGAAGATCGGCTGGGGGCTCTCAATGAGCAGTTCTTC.